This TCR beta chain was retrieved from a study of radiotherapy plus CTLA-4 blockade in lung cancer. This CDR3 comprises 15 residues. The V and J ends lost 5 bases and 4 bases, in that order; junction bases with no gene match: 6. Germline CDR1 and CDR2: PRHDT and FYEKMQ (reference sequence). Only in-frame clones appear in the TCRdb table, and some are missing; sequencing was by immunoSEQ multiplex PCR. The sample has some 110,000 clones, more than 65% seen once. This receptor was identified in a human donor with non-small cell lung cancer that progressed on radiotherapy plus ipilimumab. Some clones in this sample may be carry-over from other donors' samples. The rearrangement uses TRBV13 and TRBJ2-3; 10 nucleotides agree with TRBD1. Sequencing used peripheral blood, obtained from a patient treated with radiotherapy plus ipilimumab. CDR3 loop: CASSQGQGLADTQYF. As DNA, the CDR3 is TGTGCCAGCAGCCAGGGACAGGGGCTAGCAGATACGCAGTATTTT.